A selection of T cell receptor beta chains follows, all from one sample in a study of beta chain features in type 1 diabetes. The data were produced by immunoSEQ multiplex PCR, yet TCRdb's version contains in-frame clones alone and is incomplete. The sample contains about 390,000 clones, around 10% of which appear only once. Sequenced material: central memory CD4+ T cells from blood. These receptors were taken from a man younger than 45 with type 1 diabetes. Both conserved end residues are part of each CDR3. D genes are given only for firm matches. Clone size appears in some rows only: once, few, many, or a class for an expanded clone.

v_gene: TRBV5-1
j_gene: TRBJ2-3
d_gene: .
abundance: .
CDR3nt: TGCGCCAGCAGCTTGGTCCCTACCACAGATACGCAGTATTTT
CDR3aa: CASSLVPTTDTQYF

v_gene: TRBV6-5
j_gene: TRBJ2-1
d_gene: .
abundance: few
CDR3nt: TGTGCCAGCAGTTACTCGAGTCTGCCGACCTACAATGAGCAGTTCTTC
CDR3aa: CASSYSSLPTYNEQFF

v_gene: TRBV18
j_gene: TRBJ2-7
d_gene: .
abundance: .
CDR3nt: TGTGCCAGCTCACCATCCCTTGAGTACGAGCAGTACTTC
CDR3aa: CASSPSLEYEQYF

v_gene: TRBV2
j_gene: TRBJ1-4
d_gene: .
abundance: medium-sized
CDR3nt: TGTGCCAGCCATTGGGGACTGTCAAATGAAAAACTGTTTTTT
CDR3aa: CASHWGLSNEKLFF

v_gene: TRBV5-4
j_gene: TRBJ1-1
d_gene: .
abundance: few
CDR3nt: TGTGCCAGCAGCTTGGATCACAGGGACACTGAAGCTTTCTTT
CDR3aa: CASSLDHRDTEAFF

v_gene: TRBV6-1
j_gene: TRBJ2-7
d_gene: .
abundance: .
CDR3nt: TGTGCCAGCAGCCTTCGATTTCTCCTGGACGAGCAGTACTTC
CDR3aa: CASSLRFLLDEQYF

v_gene: TRBV29-1
j_gene: TRBJ2-3
d_gene: .
abundance: few
CDR3nt: TGCAGCGTCAGGGGGGTCACCACAGATACGCAGTATTTT
CDR3aa: CSVRGVTTDTQYF

v_gene: TRBV19
j_gene: TRBJ2-7
d_gene: .
abundance: few
CDR3nt: TGTGCCAGTAGTGGCAGGGGACATTCCTACGAGCAGTACTTC
CDR3aa: CASSGRGHSYEQYF

v_gene: TRBV9
j_gene: TRBJ1-4
d_gene: TRBD1
abundance: few
CDR3nt: TGTGCCAGCAGCCCGCTGGGCAGGGGGGTAGGGACTAATGAAAAACTGTTTTTT
CDR3aa: CASSPLGRGVGTNEKLFF

v_gene: TRBV7-9
j_gene: TRBJ2-7
d_gene: .
abundance: .
CDR3nt: TGTGCCAGCAGCTTAGAAGACAGAGAGCAGTACTTC
CDR3aa: CASSLEDREQYF

v_gene: TRBV4-1
j_gene: TRBJ2-5
d_gene: .
abundance: .
CDR3nt: TGCGCCAGCAGCCAAGTAAAGGGGCAAGAGACCCAGTACTTC
CDR3aa: CASSQVKGQETQYF

v_gene: TRBV7-2
j_gene: TRBJ2-7
d_gene: TRBD2
abundance: few
CDR3nt: TGTGCCAGCAGCTTGTCTAGCGGTACCATCTACGAGCAGTACTTC
CDR3aa: CASSLSSGTIYEQYF

v_gene: TRBV18
j_gene: TRBJ1-1
d_gene: .
abundance: few
CDR3nt: TGTGCCAGCTCTCGCGACATGAACACTGAAGCTTTCTTT
CDR3aa: CASSRDMNTEAFF

v_gene: TRBV11-2
j_gene: TRBJ2-3
d_gene: .
abundance: few
CDR3nt: TGTGCCAGCAGCTTATCCCAGGGGTCCCTCAGCACAGATACGCAGTATTTT
CDR3aa: CASSLSQGSLSTDTQYF

v_gene: TRBV6-1
j_gene: TRBJ2-2
d_gene: .
abundance: few
CDR3nt: TGTGCCATCAGTGGAGCGGGCGGAGTACAGACCGGGGAGCTGTTTTTT
CDR3aa: CAISGAGGVQTGELFF

v_gene: TRBV6-1
j_gene: TRBJ2-7
d_gene: .
abundance: .
CDR3nt: TGTGCCAGCAGTGAAGGGGAATATCTTCCTGGGGAGCAGTACTTC
CDR3aa: CASSEGEYLPGEQYF

v_gene: TRBV6-1
j_gene: TRBJ2-1
d_gene: TRBD2
abundance: .
CDR3nt: TGTGCCAGCAGGGCGGGAGCAAACGATTACAATGAGCAGTTCTTC
CDR3aa: CASRAGANDYNEQFF

v_gene: TRBV6-1
j_gene: TRBJ1-1
d_gene: .
abundance: .
CDR3nt: TGTGCCAGTAACGAATGGGCGTTAAACACTGAAGCTTTCTTT
CDR3aa: CASNEWALNTEAFF

v_gene: TRBV19
j_gene: TRBJ1-2
d_gene: .
abundance: few
CDR3nt: TGTGCCAGTACCGACCGCCAGGACCCCTATGGCTACACCTTC
CDR3aa: CASTDRQDPYGYTF

v_gene: TRBV7-9
j_gene: TRBJ1-1
d_gene: TRBD1
abundance: .
CDR3nt: TGTGCCAGCAGCTTGGGGACAGGGGGCAGACCTGAAGCTTTCTTT
CDR3aa: CASSLGTGGRPEAFF

v_gene: TRBV6-6
j_gene: TRBJ1-2
d_gene: .
abundance: .
CDR3nt: TGTGCCAGCAGTTACTCTGGCGGGCAGGCTGGGGATGGCTACACCTTC
CDR3aa: CASSYSGGQAGDGYTF

v_gene: TRBV18
j_gene: TRBJ2-2
d_gene: TRBD1
abundance: few
CDR3nt: TGTGCCAGCTCATCCTACGGACAGGGCCCGAACACCGGGGAGCTGTTTTTT
CDR3aa: CASSSYGQGPNTGELFF

v_gene: TRBV28
j_gene: TRBJ2-7
d_gene: .
abundance: few
CDR3nt: TGTGCCAGCAGTCTGCCTTTGACTAGAAACTACGAGCAGTACTTC
CDR3aa: CASSLPLTRNYEQYF

v_gene: TRBV4-1
j_gene: TRBJ1-2
d_gene: .
abundance: .
CDR3nt: TGCGCCAGCAGCCGCTCGCCCCCTGTCAGGGGTTTCTATGGCTACACCTTC
CDR3aa: CASSRSPPVRGFYGYTF

v_gene: TRBV30
j_gene: TRBJ2-2
d_gene: TRBD1
abundance: .
CDR3nt: TGTGCCCAGCTGGGACAGGGGCACGGGGAGCTGTTTTTT
CDR3aa: CAQLGQGHGELFF

v_gene: TRBV10-3
j_gene: TRBJ2-2
d_gene: TRBD2
abundance: few
CDR3nt: TGTGCCATCAGTGAGTCGAGCGGGAGCCTCACCGGGGAGCTGTTTTTT
CDR3aa: CAISESSGSLTGELFF

v_gene: TRBV7-2
j_gene: TRBJ2-3
d_gene: .
abundance: many
CDR3nt: TGTGCCAGCAGCTTAGGACAGGGCACAGATACGCAGTATTTT
CDR3aa: CASSLGQGTDTQYF

v_gene: TRBV7-3
j_gene: TRBJ2-1
d_gene: TRBD1
abundance: few
CDR3nt: TGTGCCAGCAGTCAAGATACAGGGGGCACCTACAATGAGCAGTTCTTC
CDR3aa: CASSQDTGGTYNEQFF

v_gene: TRBV29-1
j_gene: TRBJ2-3
d_gene: .
abundance: .
CDR3nt: TGCAGCGCGGGACCTATAGGAGGTCCAGATACGCAGTATTTT
CDR3aa: CSAGPIGGPDTQYF

v_gene: TRBV5-1
j_gene: TRBJ1-5
d_gene: TRBD1
abundance: few
CDR3nt: TGCGCCAGCAGTTTAGACAGGGCGGACAATCAGCCCCAGCATTTT
CDR3aa: CASSLDRADNQPQHF

v_gene: TRBV4-3
j_gene: TRBJ2-7
d_gene: TRBD2
abundance: .
CDR3nt: TGCGCCAGCAGCCAAGCTGAGCGGGAGGGCGGGTACGAGCAGTACTTC
CDR3aa: CASSQAEREGGYEQYF

v_gene: TRBV28
j_gene: TRBJ2-6
d_gene: .
abundance: many
CDR3nt: TGTGCCAGCACCCCTGGGGCAGCTGGGGCCAACGTCCTGACTTTC
CDR3aa: CASTPGAAGANVLTF

v_gene: TRBV19
j_gene: TRBJ2-7
d_gene: TRBD2
abundance: .
CDR3nt: TGTGCCAGTATGGGACTAGCGGGAGGCCCTCCCTACGAGCAGTACTTC
CDR3aa: CASMGLAGGPPYEQYF

v_gene: TRBV10-1
j_gene: TRBJ2-7
d_gene: TRBD1
abundance: few
CDR3nt: TGCGCCAGCGGGACAGGGGTTGCCTACGAGCAGTACTTC
CDR3aa: CASGTGVAYEQYF

v_gene: TRBV7-2
j_gene: TRBJ2-5
d_gene: TRBD2
abundance: .
CDR3nt: TGTGCCAGCAGCTTCGCCCTAGCGGGGAGGGAGACCCAGTACTTC
CDR3aa: CASSFALAGRETQYF

v_gene: TRBV2
j_gene: TRBJ2-1
d_gene: .
abundance: .
CDR3nt: TGTGCCAGCAGTGAGGAAAGCGGAGGCGTAGAGCAGTTCTTC
CDR3aa: CASSEESGGVEQFF

v_gene: TRBV5-6
j_gene: TRBJ2-4
d_gene: .
abundance: many
CDR3nt: TGTGCCAGCAGGGGTTTCTCCGAAAACATTCAGTACTTC
CDR3aa: CASRGFSENIQYF

v_gene: TRBV7-8
j_gene: TRBJ1-1
d_gene: .
abundance: .
CDR3nt: TGTGCCAGCAGCTTAGGACATTCGAACACTGAAGCTTTCTTT
CDR3aa: CASSLGHSNTEAFF

v_gene: TRBV28
j_gene: TRBJ1-4
d_gene: .
abundance: .
CDR3nt: TGTGCCAGCAGGCCAGGGGTCCGTGGGGAGGAAAAACTGTTTTTT
CDR3aa: CASRPGVRGEEKLFF

v_gene: TRBV5-1
j_gene: TRBJ2-3
d_gene: TRBD1
abundance: .
CDR3nt: TGCGCCAGCAGAACATCCGGGACAGGGGCAGATACGCAGTATTTT
CDR3aa: CASRTSGTGADTQYF

v_gene: TRBV7-9
j_gene: TRBJ2-7
d_gene: .
abundance: few
CDR3nt: TGTGCCAGCAGCCCTCTCATCGGCACAACAGCTACCTACGAGCAGTACTTC
CDR3aa: CASSPLIGTTATYEQYF

v_gene: TRBV11-1
j_gene: TRBJ1-2
d_gene: .
abundance: .
CDR3nt: TGTGCCAGCAGCTTAAGTCGGTTGGATGGCTACACCTTC
CDR3aa: CASSLSRLDGYTF

v_gene: TRBV11-2
j_gene: TRBJ2-3
d_gene: TRBD2
abundance: few
CDR3nt: TGTGCCAGCAGCTTAGAAGTTCTAGCGGGGTATCAGGGCACAGATACGCAGTATTTT
CDR3aa: CASSLEVLAGYQGTDTQYF

v_gene: TRBV5-6
j_gene: TRBJ2-3
d_gene: .
abundance: few
CDR3nt: TGTGCCAGCAGCTTGAGGACGACCACAGATACGCAGTATTTT
CDR3aa: CASSLRTTTDTQYF

v_gene: TRBV20-1
j_gene: TRBJ2-7
d_gene: .
abundance: few
CDR3nt: TGCAGTGCTAGCAGGGTGCGTGAGCAGTACTTC
CDR3aa: CSASRVREQYF

v_gene: TRBV7-2
j_gene: TRBJ2-3
d_gene: TRBD2
abundance: few
CDR3nt: TGTGCCAGCAGCCCGAGGACTAGCAAGGCAGATACGCAGTATTTT
CDR3aa: CASSPRTSKADTQYF

v_gene: TRBV7-2
j_gene: TRBJ2-1
d_gene: .
abundance: few
CDR3nt: TGTGCCAGCCGCTTAGTTGGCGCCAGCTCCTACAATGAGCAGTTCTTC
CDR3aa: CASRLVGASSYNEQFF

v_gene: TRBV29-1
j_gene: TRBJ2-5
d_gene: .
abundance: few
CDR3nt: TGCAGCGTCGTCTCTTTGGGTTTTGCAGAGACCCAGTACTTC
CDR3aa: CSVVSLGFAETQYF

v_gene: TRBV5-1
j_gene: TRBJ1-1
d_gene: .
abundance: few
CDR3nt: TGCGCCAGCAGCTTGGAAGTTGGCGGACCTTACACTGAAGCTTTCTTT
CDR3aa: CASSLEVGGPYTEAFF

v_gene: TRBV4-2
j_gene: TRBJ1-4
d_gene: .
abundance: .
CDR3nt: TGTGCCAGCAGCCAAGCTCCTTCGGCAGGGACCGAAAAACTGTTTTTT
CDR3aa: CASSQAPSAGTEKLFF

v_gene: TRBV4-1
j_gene: TRBJ2-3
d_gene: .
abundance: many
CDR3nt: TGCGCCAGCAGCCAAGATAGCAGGGCGAGGGATACGCAGTATTTT
CDR3aa: CASSQDSRARDTQYF

v_gene: TRBV5-6
j_gene: TRBJ2-7
d_gene: .
abundance: .
CDR3nt: TGTGCCAGCAGCTTGGCCGGGCAGGGCCGGTCCTACGAGCAGTACTTC
CDR3aa: CASSLAGQGRSYEQYF

v_gene: TRBV6-1
j_gene: TRBJ2-6
d_gene: .
abundance: .
CDR3nt: TGTGCCAGCAGTGAATGGGGGACGCCCTCTGGGGCCAACGTCCTGACTTTC
CDR3aa: CASSEWGTPSGANVLTF

v_gene: TRBV19
j_gene: TRBJ2-3
d_gene: .
abundance: few
CDR3nt: TGTGCCAGTAGTATTGCAGTTAACACAGATACGCAGTATTTT
CDR3aa: CASSIAVNTDTQYF

v_gene: TRBV5-4
j_gene: TRBJ2-7
d_gene: .
abundance: few
CDR3nt: TGTGCCAGCAGTGGAGCACCACCAGGGACCGCCTACGAGCAGTACTTC
CDR3aa: CASSGAPPGTAYEQYF

v_gene: TRBV27
j_gene: TRBJ1-5
d_gene: TRBD1
abundance: .
CDR3nt: TGTGCCAGCATGGTTTTGGGACAGGGGAATCAGCCCCAGCATTTT
CDR3aa: CASMVLGQGNQPQHF